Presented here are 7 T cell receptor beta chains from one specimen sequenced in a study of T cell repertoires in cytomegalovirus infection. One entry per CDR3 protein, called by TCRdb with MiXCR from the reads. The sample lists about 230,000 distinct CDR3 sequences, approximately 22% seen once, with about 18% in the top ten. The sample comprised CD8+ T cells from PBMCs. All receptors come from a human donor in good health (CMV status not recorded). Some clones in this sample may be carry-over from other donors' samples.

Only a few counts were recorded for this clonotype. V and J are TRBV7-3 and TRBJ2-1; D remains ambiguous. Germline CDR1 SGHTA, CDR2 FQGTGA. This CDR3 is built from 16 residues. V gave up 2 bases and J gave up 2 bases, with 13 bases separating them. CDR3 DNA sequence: TGTGCCAGCAGCTTACTTTGGTGGAAGCCCTACAATGAGCAGTTCTTC. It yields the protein CASSLLWWKPYNEQFF.

The CDR3 region is CASSTGMGPGANVLTF. The CDR3 DNA reads as TGTGCCAGCTCGACAGGGATGGGTCCTGGGGCCAACGTCCTGACTTTC. The chain recombines TRBV2 with TRBJ2-6, with 7 bases aligning to TRBD1. V shed 8 bases, J shed 2 bases, and the junction held 9 bases outside the gene matches. CDR3 length: 16 amino acids. Per germline, CDR1 SNHLY and CDR2 FYNNEI. The variable domain in full, with the rest retrieved from reference TRBV2 and TRBJ2-6, is EPEVTQTPSHQVTQMGQEVILRCVPISNHLYFYWYRQILGQKVEFLVSFYNNEISEKSEIFDDQFSVERPDGSNFTLKIRSTKLEDSAMYFCASSTGMGPGANVLTFGAGSRLTVL.

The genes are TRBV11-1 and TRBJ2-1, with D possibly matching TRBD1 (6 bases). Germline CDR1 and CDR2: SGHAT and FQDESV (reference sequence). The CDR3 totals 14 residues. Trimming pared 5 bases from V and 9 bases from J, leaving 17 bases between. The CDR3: CASSPRDKSSEQFF. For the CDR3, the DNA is TGTGCCAGCAGCCCCCGGGACAAGTCGAGTGAGCAGTTCTTC.

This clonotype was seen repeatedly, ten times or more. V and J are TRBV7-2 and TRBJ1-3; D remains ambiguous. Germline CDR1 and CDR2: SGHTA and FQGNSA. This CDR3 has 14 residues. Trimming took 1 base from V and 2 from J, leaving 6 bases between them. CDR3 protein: CASSLGLTGNTIYF. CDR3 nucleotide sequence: TGTGCCAGCAGCTTAGGCTTAACTGGAAACACCATATATTTT.

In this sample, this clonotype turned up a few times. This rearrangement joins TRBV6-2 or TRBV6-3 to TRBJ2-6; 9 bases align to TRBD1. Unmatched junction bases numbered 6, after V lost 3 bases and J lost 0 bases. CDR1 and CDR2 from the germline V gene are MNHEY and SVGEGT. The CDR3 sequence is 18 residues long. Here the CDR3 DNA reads TGTGCCAGCAGTTATCCGGGACAGGGTTTCTCTGGGGCCAACGTCCTGACTTTC. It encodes CASSYPGQGFSGANVLTF.

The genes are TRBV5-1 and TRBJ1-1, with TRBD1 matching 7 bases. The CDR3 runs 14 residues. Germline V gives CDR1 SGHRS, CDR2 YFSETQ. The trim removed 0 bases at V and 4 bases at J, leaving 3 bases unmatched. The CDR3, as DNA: TGCGCCAGCAGCTTGGCCTCAGGGGGCACTGAAGCTTTCTTT. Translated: CASSLASGGTEAFF.

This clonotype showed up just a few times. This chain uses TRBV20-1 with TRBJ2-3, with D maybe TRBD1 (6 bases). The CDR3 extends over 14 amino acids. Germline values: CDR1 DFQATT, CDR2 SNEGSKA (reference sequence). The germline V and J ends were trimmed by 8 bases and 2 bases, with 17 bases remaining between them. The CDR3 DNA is TGCAGTACATCCCCAGGGGTGAACACAGATACGCAGTATTTT. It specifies CSTSPGVNTDTQYF.